The sequence of this T cell receptor beta chain was determined in a study of blood T cell repertoires in COVID-19 (dated by TCRdb to 2019 to 2021). Study-level background: Samples from collaborators originated in the United States, Italy and Spain and spanned both the acute and convalescent phases of COVID-19. The prospective study material was composed of cDNA or gDNA derived from T cells, B-cell-depleted T cells, or PBMCs. The dataset comprised deeply sampled blood TCRbeta repertoires from subjects exposed to, actively infected with, or recovered from COVID-19. The repertoires were released in a freely available public database meant as a resource for research on the immune response to SARS-CoV-2. Samples came from the ongoing ImmuneRACE study (first 160 participants) plus 1,254 subjects from 6 global collaborators. Nearly every sample came with metadata listing a de-identified subject ID, COVID-19 status, age in years and sex. Where available, HLA class I and class II types were obtained from metadata supplied by the sample provider rather than from assay-based typing.

Overall results and qualifications from the work: The quantity of clinical and demographic metadata differed by source and by participant and was supplied without curation.

This clone occurred many times. The specificity of this receptor is unknown. The record has no base qualities; no much larger clone is one base away. The germline V gene encodes CDR1 MRHNA and CDR2 SNTAGT. From V the trimming removes 3 bases and from J it removes 0 bases, while the gene matches leave 0 bases of the junction unaccounted for. The CDR3 runs 14 amino acids, cysteine and phenylalanine included. The entry retains the CDR3 DNA only, 42 bases that are in frame from base 1. The immunoSEQ Assay, a bias-controlled multiplex PCR, was used to amplify TCRbeta CDR3 regions from genomic DNA. Per the authors' processing: Within the assay, amplification of reference gene primers was used to estimate how many nucleated cells each sample contained. Sequence reads were collapsed and filtered to measure the absolute abundance of every unique TCRbeta CDR3 rearrangement. Productive Simpson clonality was computed per sample as the square root of Simpson's diversity index over productive rearrangements. The table was pulled from immuneACCESS by TCRdb, which kept in-frame rearrangements only. Such tables lose some clones; where checked, under half of the loss comes from unresolved V genes, and the rest has no known cause. V and J calls and clone size follow that table, whereas D and trimming were derived from the DNA. Within this sample are 150,000 to 200,000 clones, with roughly 84% of them counted one time only. Clones ranked in the top ten supply 3% to 3.5% of the sample.

Participants in the prospective study were aged about 18 to 95 years, lived in 24 United States geographic areas, and enrolled through a virtual design. In the prospective study, cohorts were assigned on the basis of participant-reported clinical history obtained from a screening survey and a study questionnaire. Exposed participants had been in contact with someone with a PCR-confirmed or clinician-diagnosed COVID-19 case within 2 weeks of study entry. In the prospective study, mobile phlebotomists collected whole blood, serum and a nasopharyngeal or oropharyngeal swab from each participant. Additional blood draws and questionnaires over a 2-month period could optionally be provided by prospective study participants. Before DNA extraction, prospective study blood samples were shipped either frozen or at room temperature.

The clonotype comes from a young woman who had been exposed to COVID-19. The rearranged segments are TRBV6-4 and TRBJ2-3, with 7 bases in between that match TRBD2. The sample consisted of PBMCs or T cells enriched from blood (not recorded which). The nucleotide sequence is given as TGTGCCAGCAGTGAGCGGGGGAGCACAGATACGCAGTATTTT. It specifies CASSERGSTDTQYF.